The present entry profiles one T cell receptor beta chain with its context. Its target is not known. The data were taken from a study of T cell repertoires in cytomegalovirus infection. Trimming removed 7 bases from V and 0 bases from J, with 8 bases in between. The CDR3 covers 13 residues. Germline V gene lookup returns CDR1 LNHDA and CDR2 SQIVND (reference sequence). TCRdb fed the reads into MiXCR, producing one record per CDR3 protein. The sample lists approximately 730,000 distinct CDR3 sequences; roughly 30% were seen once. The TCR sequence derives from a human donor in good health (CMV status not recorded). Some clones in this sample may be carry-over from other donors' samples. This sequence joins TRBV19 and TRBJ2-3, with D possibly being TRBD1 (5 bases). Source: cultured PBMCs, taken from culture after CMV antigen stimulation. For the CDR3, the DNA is TGTGCCAGTACAGGGCCTAGCACAGATACGCAGTATTTT. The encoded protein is CASTGPSTDTQYF.